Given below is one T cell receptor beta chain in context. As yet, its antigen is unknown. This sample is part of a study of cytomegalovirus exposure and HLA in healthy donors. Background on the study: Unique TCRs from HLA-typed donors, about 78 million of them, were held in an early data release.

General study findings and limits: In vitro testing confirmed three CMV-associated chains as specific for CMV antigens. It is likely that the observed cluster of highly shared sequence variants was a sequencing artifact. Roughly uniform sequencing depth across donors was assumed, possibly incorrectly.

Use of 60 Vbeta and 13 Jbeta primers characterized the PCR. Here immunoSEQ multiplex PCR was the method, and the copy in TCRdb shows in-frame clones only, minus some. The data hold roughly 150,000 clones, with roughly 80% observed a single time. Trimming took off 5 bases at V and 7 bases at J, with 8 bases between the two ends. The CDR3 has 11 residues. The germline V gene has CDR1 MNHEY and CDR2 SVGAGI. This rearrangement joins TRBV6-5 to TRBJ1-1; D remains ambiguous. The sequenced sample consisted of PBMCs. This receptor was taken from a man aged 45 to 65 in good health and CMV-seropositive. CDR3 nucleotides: TGTGCCAGCAGTCCCGGCGGTGAAGCTTTCTTT. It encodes CASSPGGEAFF.